Listed here are 19 T cell receptor beta chains from one sample, sequenced in a study of radiotherapy plus CTLA-4 blockade in lung cancer. Using immunoSEQ multiplex PCR, the repertoire was profiled, and TCRdb retains in-frame clones only, with some absent. The sample carries fewer than 35,000 clones, roughly 70% recorded once. The sequencing used peripheral blood, collected from a patient treated with radiotherapy plus ipilimumab. These receptor sequences come from a human donor with non-small cell lung cancer that progressed on radiotherapy plus ipilimumab.

The V gene is TRBV19, the J gene TRBJ2-1; no clear D. V was pared by 1 base and J by 2 bases, with 3 bases between. CDR1 and CDR2 (germline): LNHDA, SQIVND (reference sequence). The CDR3 loop spans 13 amino acids. Here the CDR3 DNA reads TGTGCCAGTAGTATAGGCACCTACAATGAGCAGTTCTTC. Translation: CASSIGTYNEQFF.

This clone was seen only once. The rearrangement joins TRBV6-5 to TRBJ2-7; TRBD2 matches at 9 bases. Germline V lookup: CDR1 MNHEY, CDR2 SVGAGI. The CDR3 runs to 13 residues. Unmatched junction bases numbered 8, after V lost 7 bases and J lost 7 bases. The CDR3 protein is CASTPASGMEQYF. The CDR3 region has the DNA TGTGCCAGCACTCCGGCTAGCGGGATGGAGCAGTACTTC.

As concerns this clone: At one end, the junction sequence differs from germline, possibly due to a read error. This chain uses TRBV10-2 with TRBJ2-3; no firm D call. CDR3 size: 16 residues. CDR1 and CDR2 from the germline V gene are WSHSY and SAAADI. For the CDR3, the DNA is TGCGCCAGCAGTGAGTCTCTTGGCGGTTACACATATACTCAGTATTTT. Amino acids: CASSESLGGYTYTQYF.

The chain carries TRBV28 and TRBJ2-1, with D uncertain. Germline assignment: CDR1 MDHEN and CDR2 SYDVKM. The CDR3 extends over 12 amino acids. Trimming removed 5 bases from V and 4 bases from J, with 6 bases in between. CDR3: CASSASYNEQFF. The CDR3 DNA sequence: TGTGCCAGCAGTGCGTCGTACAATGAGCAGTTCTTC.

This clone is labeled as medium-sized. This rearrangement joins TRBV28 to TRBJ1-2; D possibly corresponds to TRBD1 (5 bases). Trimming stripped 7 bases from V and 3 bases from J, with 12 bases between. From germline, CDR1 is MDHEN and CDR2 SYDVKM. This CDR3 is 13 amino acids long. The CDR3 DNA sequence: TGTGCCAGCAACGGGGGTACCTACTATGGCTACACCTTC. Translation: CASNGGTYYGYTF.

The V call is TRBV7-8, the J call TRBJ2-1; 7 bases map to TRBD2. The CDR3 has 14 amino acids. The V gene end was trimmed by 6 bases and the J gene end by 4 bases; junction bases not matched to a gene: 6. The V gene's germline CDR1 is SGHVS and CDR2 FQNEAQ. The CDR3 here is CASSQRGLYNEQFF. The CDR3 nucleotides are TGTGCCAGCAGTCAGCGGGGATTATACAATGAGCAGTTCTTC.

This rearrangement joins TRBV7-2 to TRBJ2-7; 8 bases align to TRBD2. The junction had 6 bases not matched to a gene; V was cut back by 5 bases and J by 6 bases. The germline V gene encodes CDR1 SGHTA and CDR2 FQGNSA. This CDR3 is 13 amino acids long. CDR3 DNA: TGTGCCAGCAGCATGAACGGGGGGGCCGAGCAGTACTTC. Protein product: CASSMNGGAEQYF.

The chain is built from TRBV5-6 and TRBJ2-7, with 9 bases matching TRBD1. The CDR3 extends over 16 amino acids. With 4 bases clipped from V and 1 base from J, the junction kept 9 bases outside the gene matches. Germline V gene lookup returns CDR1 SGHDT and CDR2 YYEEEE. CDR3 coding DNA: TGTGCCAGCAGCCCAGCCGGGACAGGGAGTTCCTACGAGCAGTACTTC. Amino acid sequence: CASSPAGTGSSYEQYF. The variable domain in full, with the rest retrieved from reference TRBV5-6 and TRBJ2-7, is DAGVTQSPTHLIKTRGQQVTLRCSPKSGHDTVSWYQQALGQGPQFIFQYYEEEERQRGNFPDRFSGHQFPNYSSELNVNALLLGDSALYLCASSPAGTGSSYEQYFGPGTRLTVT.

CDR3 in DNA: TGTGCCAGCAGTTACCTAAGTACAGGGGATAGTATCTATGGCTACACCTTC. Protein: CASSYLSTGDSIYGYTF. The chain carries TRBV6-7 and TRBJ1-2; TRBD1 aligns across 7 bases. TRBV6-7 is marked as an open reading frame, function uncertain. With V trimmed by 2 bases and J by 4 bases, 13 bases remained unmatched. The CDR3 loop spans 17 amino acids.

The chain uses TRBV9 and TRBJ1-2, with no clear D. The CDR3 loop spans 13 amino acids. Germline-derived CDR1 and CDR2 are SGDLS and YYNGEE. V shed 4 bases and J shed 2 bases, with 9 bases lying between them. The chain's CDR3 is CASSPDGNYGYTF. CDR3 coding DNA: TGTGCCAGCAGCCCGGACGGGAACTATGGCTACACCTTC. Based on the CDR3 plus reference TRBV9 and TRBJ1-2, the full variable domain is DSGVTQTPKHLITATGQRVTLRCSPRSGDLSVYWYQQSLDQGLQFLIQYYNGEERAKGNILERFSAQQFPDLHSELNLSSLELGDSALYFCASSPDGNYGYTFGSGTRLTVV.

J is TRBJ2-1 and V is TRBV19, with TRBD2 matching 7 bases. The CDR3 is 14 amino acids. From germline, CDR1 is LNHDA and CDR2 SQIVND (reference sequence). Trimming at V came to 3 bases and at J to 3 bases, leaving 2 bases not matched to a gene. The CDR3 loop is CASSMGGDYNEQFF. CDR3 DNA: TGTGCCAGTAGTATGGGAGGGGACTACAATGAGCAGTTCTTC.

V is TRBV6-5 and J is TRBJ1-4, with a weak D call TRBD1 (5 bases). The CDR3 covers 15 residues. Germline assignment: CDR1 MNHEY and CDR2 SVGAGI. V was cut by 5 bases and J by 0 bases, with 10 bases left in between. In DNA form, the CDR3 reads TGTGCCAGCAGTCCGACAGCCACAACTAATGAAAAACTGTTTTTT. Its protein is CASSPTATTNEKLFF.

The chain carries TRBV5-6 and TRBJ1-2, with TRBD1 matching over 12 bases. Germline CDR1 and CDR2: SGHDT and YYEEEE. V gave up 4 bases and J gave up 5 bases; unmatched junction bases: 6. The CDR3 extends over 15 amino acids. CDR3 bases: TGTGCCAGCAGCCAAGTGGGACAGGGGGCGTATGGCTACACCTTC. Translating it yields CASSQVGQGAYGYTF.

The genes are TRBV18 and TRBJ2-7, with D possibly being TRBD1 (6 bases). This CDR3 is built from 13 residues. Germline V CDR1 and CDR2: KGHSH, LQKENI. With 3 bases removed from V and 2 bases from J, the gap between germline ends came to 8 bases. CDR3 protein: CASSPGTTYEQYF. The DNA for the CDR3 is TGTGCCAGCTCACCTGGGACAACCTACGAGCAGTACTTC.

Only a few counts were recorded for this clone. The chain employs TRBV11-2 and TRBJ2-2, with TRBD2 identical over 7 bases. The J segment lost 5 bases and the V segment lost 2 bases, leaving 5 bases of the junction unmatched. This CDR3 is 15 amino acids long. CDR1 and CDR2 from the germline V gene are SGHAT and FQNNGV. CDR3 sequence reads: CASSLSGKATGELFF. Written as DNA, the CDR3 is TGTGCCAGCAGCTTAAGCGGGAAGGCGACCGGGGAGCTGTTTTTT.

The gene calls are TRBV2 and TRBJ2-7; 9 bases are a match to TRBD1. After removal of 2 bases from V and 3 bases from J, the junction contained 2 bases not matched to a gene. Germline CDR1 is SNHLY and CDR2 is FYNNEI. This CDR3 has 14 residues. CDR3 amino acids: CASSELGQGYEQYF. In DNA, the CDR3 is TGTGCCAGCAGTGAATTGGGACAGGGCTACGAGCAGTACTTC.

The chain has TRBV7-9 and TRBJ1-1; D remains unclear. V was clipped by 1 base and J by 7 bases, with 7 bases between them. Per the germline V gene, CDR1 is SEHNR and CDR2 is FQNEAQ (reference sequence). The CDR3 contains 12 residues. CDR3 DNA: TGTGCCAGCAGCTTAGGGGGAGATGAAGCTTTCTTT. This codes for CASSLGGDEAFF.

J is TRBJ2-3 and V is TRBV5-1; weak D call: TRBD1 (6 bases). Trimming cost V 7 bases and J 5 bases, with 11 bases left between them. The CDR3 is made up of 12 amino acids. CDR1 is SGHRS and CDR2 is YFSETQ in the germline V gene. CDR3 sequence: CASGSGEDTQYF. In DNA, the CDR3 is TGCGCCAGCGGGTCAGGGGAAGATACGCAGTATTTT. The full variable domain, in which reference TRBV5-1 and TRBJ2-3 provide the parts outside the CDR3, is KAGVTQTPRYLIKTRGQQVTLSCSPISGHRSVSWYQQTPGQGLQFLFEYFSETQRNKGNFPGRFSGRQFSNSRSEMNVSTLELGDSALYLCASGSGEDTQYFGPGTRLTVL.

CDR3 nucleotides: TGCGCCAGCAGCCCGCAGACCGGGGGATTCCGGAACTCTGGAAACACCATATATTTT. Protein product: CASSPQTGGFRNSGNTIYF. The genes are TRBV4-3 and TRBJ1-3; a possible D gene is TRBD1 (5 bases). The CDR3 consists of 19 residues. Germline values: CDR1 LGHNA, CDR2 YSLEER. Trimming pared 4 bases from V and 0 bases from J, leaving 22 bases between.